This T cell receptor (beta chain) was recovered during a study of breast tumors, draining lymph nodes, adjacent tissues. As for this clonotype: Its target is not known. A junction boundary mismatches the germline segment, possibly from a read error.

This CDR3 comprises 14 residues. Germline-derived CDR1 and CDR2 are DFQATT and SNEGSKA (reference sequence). TCRdb re-analysed the multiplex PCR reads in MiXCR, keeping a single row per CDR3 protein. This table holds tens of thousands of distinct CDR3 sequences, around 52% found once. Study conclusions and caveats: Tumor repertoires ranked between lymph nodes and nontumor tissue in diversity, with V and J gene preferences. Tumor and nontumor repertoires were significantly more similar in luminal-like than in basal-like breast cancer.

The source is a female donor with breast cancer. Some clones in this sample may be carry-over from other donors' samples. The J gene is TRBJ2-7, the V gene TRBV20-1; a possible D gene is TRBD2 (6 bases). The specimen was breast tumor tissue. This CDR3 reads CCAHPGDGGPEQYF. The CDR3 region has the DNA TGCTGTGCCCATCCTGGAGACGGAGGGCCCGAGCAGTACTTC.